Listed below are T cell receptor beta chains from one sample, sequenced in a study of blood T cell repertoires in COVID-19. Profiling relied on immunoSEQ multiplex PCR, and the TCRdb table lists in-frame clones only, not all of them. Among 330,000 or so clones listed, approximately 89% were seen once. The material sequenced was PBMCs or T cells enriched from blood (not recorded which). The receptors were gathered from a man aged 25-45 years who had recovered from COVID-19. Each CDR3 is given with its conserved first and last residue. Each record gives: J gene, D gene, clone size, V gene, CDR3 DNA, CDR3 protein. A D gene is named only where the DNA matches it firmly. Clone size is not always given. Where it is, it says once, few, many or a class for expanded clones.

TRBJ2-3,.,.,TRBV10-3,TGTGCCACCAGCCCCTTGTGGACGGGGTCTAGCACAGATACGCAGTATTTT,CATSPLWTGSSTDTQYF
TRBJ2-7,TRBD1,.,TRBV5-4,TGTGCCAGCAGCTTGGGAGGTGGACAGGCCCTCTACGAGCAGTACTTC,CASSLGGGQALYEQYF
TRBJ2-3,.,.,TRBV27,TGTGCCAGCAGTTCGCGGGGTCATGGCCCAGATACGCAGTATTTT,CASSSRGHGPDTQYF
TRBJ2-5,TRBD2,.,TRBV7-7,TGTGCCAGCAGCCCGGCGGGGGTCGGGGAGACCCAGTACTTC,CASSPAGVGETQYF
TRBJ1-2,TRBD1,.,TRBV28,TGTGCCAGCAGTTTAACGGGACAGGGTATCTATGGCTACACCTTC,CASSLTGQGIYGYTF
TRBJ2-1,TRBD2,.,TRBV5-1,TGCGCCAGCAGCTCGCAGCGGGGGAGCTACAATGAGCAGTTCTTC,CASSSQRGSYNEQFF
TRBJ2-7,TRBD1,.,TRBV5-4,TGTGCCAGCAGCTTACCCGGACAGGGTTTTTACGAGCAGTACTTC,CASSLPGQGFYEQYF
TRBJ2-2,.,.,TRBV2,TGTGCCAGCAGAGAAATCTGGACAGGGACTATCACCGGGGAGCTGTTTTTT,CASREIWTGTITGELFF
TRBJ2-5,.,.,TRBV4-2,TGTGCCAGCAGCCAAGCCCACTACCAAGAGACCCAGTACTTC,CASSQAHYQETQYF
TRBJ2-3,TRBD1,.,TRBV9,TGTGCCAGCAGTCTAGGGGGCAGTTCACTCACAGATACGCAGTATTTT,CASSLGGSSLTDTQYF
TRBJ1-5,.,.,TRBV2,TGTGCCAGCAGTCGGGAACTAGAGGGACACATTAATCAGCCCCAGCATTTT,CASSRELEGHINQPQHF
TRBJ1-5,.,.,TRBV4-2,TGTGCCAGCAGCCAAGAGGGGGGGCAGGGATATCAGCCCCAGCATTTT,CASSQEGGQGYQPQHF
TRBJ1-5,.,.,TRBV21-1,TGTGCCAGCAGCAAAGTCCTCAATCACGGACAGAGAACAAATAGCAATCAGCCCCAGCATTTT,CASSKVLNHGQRTNSNQPQHF
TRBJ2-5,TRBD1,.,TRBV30,TGTGCCTGGACGGCGGGACAGGGGGCTCGGGAGACCCAGTACTTC,CAWTAGQGARETQYF
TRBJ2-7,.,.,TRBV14,TGTGCCAGCAGCCAAGATGGCGGGGCTGTAACCTACGAGCAGTACTTC,CASSQDGGAVTYEQYF
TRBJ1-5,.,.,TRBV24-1,TGTGCCCCTCAAACAGAATATAGCAATCAGCCCCAGCATTTT,CAPQTEYSNQPQHF
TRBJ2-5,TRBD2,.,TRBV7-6,TGTGCCAGCAGCTTCCGAACTCCCACTACTAGCGGGGGGCGAGGGACCCAGTACTTC,CASSFRTPTTSGGRGTQYF
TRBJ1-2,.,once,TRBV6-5,TGTGCCAGCGGCCGGACAGAGAACTATGGCTACACCTTC,CASGRTENYGYTF
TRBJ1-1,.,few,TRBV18,TGTGCCAGCTCACCAATAATTTCCAGGGCCCCGAACACTGAAGCTTTCTTT,CASSPIISRAPNTEAFF
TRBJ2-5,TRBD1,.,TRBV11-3,TGTGCCAGCAGCCGGGACAGGTCCCAAGAGACCCAGTACTTC,CASSRDRSQETQYF
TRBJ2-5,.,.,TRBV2,TGTGCCAGCAGTGGACTAGGGATCCAAGAGACCCAGTACTTC,CASSGLGIQETQYF
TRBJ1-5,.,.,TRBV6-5,TGTGCCAGCAGGGCAGGCTCATATAGCAATCAGCCCCAGCATTTT,CASRAGSYSNQPQHF
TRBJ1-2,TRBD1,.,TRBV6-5,TGTGCCAGCAGTCCGGACAGGGCGCTCTATGGCTACACCTTC,CASSPDRALYGYTF
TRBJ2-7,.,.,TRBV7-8,TGTGCCAGCAGCTTAGTGCCAGGCTCCTACGAGCAGTACTTC,CASSLVPGSYEQYF
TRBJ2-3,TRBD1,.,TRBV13,TGTGCCAGCAGCGTAAGCACAGGGGGCTTGTACACAGATACGCAGTATTTT,CASSVSTGGLYTDTQYF
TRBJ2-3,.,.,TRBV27,TGTGCCAGCAGCTTGGGGGGTACGGCGGCAGATACGCAGTATTTT,CASSLGGTAADTQYF
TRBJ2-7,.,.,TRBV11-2,TGTGCCAGCAGTTCATTCCGGGACATAGAGCAGTACTTC,CASSSFRDIEQYF
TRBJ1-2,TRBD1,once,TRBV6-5,TGTGCCAGCAGCGACAGGGGCTTGGGGGGCTACACCTTC,CASSDRGLGGYTF
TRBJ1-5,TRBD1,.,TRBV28,TGTGCCAGCAGCATACAGGGGAATCAGCCCCAGCATTTT,CASSIQGNQPQHF
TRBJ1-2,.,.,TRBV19,TGTGCCAGTAGTATTCAACGGGGGTCCTATGGCTACACCTTC,CASSIQRGSYGYTF
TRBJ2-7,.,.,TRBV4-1,TGCGCCAGCAGCCCATTTGGGCCCCCCTACGAGCAGTACTTC,CASSPFGPPYEQYF
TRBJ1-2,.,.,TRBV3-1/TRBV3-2,TGTGCCAGCAGCCAAGATCAACCCACGGGGGGCTACACCTTC,CASSQDQPTGGYTF
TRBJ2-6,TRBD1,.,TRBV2,TGTGCCAGCAGTGCCCCGGGACAGGTCCCTCTGGGGGCCAACGTCCTGACTTTC,CASSAPGQVPLGANVLTF
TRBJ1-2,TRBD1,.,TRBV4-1,TGCGCCAGCAGCCAAGCTTGGGACAGGTCTTATTATGGCTACACCTTC,CASSQAWDRSYYGYTF
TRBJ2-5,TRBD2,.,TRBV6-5,TGTGCCAGCAGTTACTTCCTAGCGGGGGGTAGAGAGACCCAGTACTTC,CASSYFLAGGRETQYF
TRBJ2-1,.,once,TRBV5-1,TGCGCCAGCAGCTATTTACAGGGAAAGGAGGAGCAGTTCTTC,CASSYLQGKEEQFF
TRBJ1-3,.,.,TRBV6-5,TGTGCCAGCAGTAGTCAACAGGGATATGGAAACACCATATATTTT,CASSSQQGYGNTIYF
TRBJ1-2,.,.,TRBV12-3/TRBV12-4,TGTGCCAGCACCCCACAACGATTTTACACCTTC,CASTPQRFYTF
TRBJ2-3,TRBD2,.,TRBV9,TGTGCCAGCAGCGTGGCGGGGGGCCTGCCAGATACGCAGTATTTT,CASSVAGGLPDTQYF
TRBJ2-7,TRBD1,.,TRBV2,TGTGCCAGCAGTGTGGACAGGGGTTACGAGCAGTACTTC,CASSVDRGYEQYF
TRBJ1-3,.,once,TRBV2,TGTGCCAGCAGCTCCCAGGGGTCTGGAAACACCATATATTTT,CASSSQGSGNTIYF
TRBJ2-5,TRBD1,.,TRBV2,TGTGCCAGCAGTACACAGGGGGCTGGGCAAGAGACCCAGTACTTC,CASSTQGAGQETQYF
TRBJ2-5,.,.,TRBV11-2,TGTGCCAGCAGCCCCGGCTCGGTAGGGGCCCAAGAGACCCAGTACTTC,CASSPGSVGAQETQYF
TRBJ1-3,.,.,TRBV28,TGTGCCAGCAGTTTAGGACAGCCGGGTTCTGGAAACACCATATATTTT,CASSLGQPGSGNTIYF
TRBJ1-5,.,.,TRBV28,TGTGCCAGCAACCTCCCTAGGGGATATAGCAATCAGCCCCAGCATTTT,CASNLPRGYSNQPQHF
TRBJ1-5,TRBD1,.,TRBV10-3,TGTGCCATCAGTGAGGACAGGGTAGGTGAGCCCCAGCATTTT,CAISEDRVGEPQHF
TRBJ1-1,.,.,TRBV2,TGTGCCAGCGCCATCAGACAGAACACTGAAGCTTTCTTT,CASAIRQNTEAFF
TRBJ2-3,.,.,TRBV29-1,TGCAGCGTTGGGTCCAGGGGTGGCACAGATACGCAGTATTTT,CSVGSRGGTDTQYF
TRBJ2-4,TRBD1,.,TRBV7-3,TGTGCCAGCAGCCCGGGACAGGGTAACATTCAGTACTTC,CASSPGQGNIQYF
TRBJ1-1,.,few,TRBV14,TGTGCCAGCAGCCAAGACAGGGGAAGGGCTGAAGCTTTCTTT,CASSQDRGRAEAFF
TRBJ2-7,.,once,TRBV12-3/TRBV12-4,TGTGCCAGCAGCCAGGGGAGGGGCGAGCAGTACTTC,CASSQGRGEQYF
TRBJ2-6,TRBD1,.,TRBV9,TGTGCCAGCAGCGAGGGACAGGGGTCGGGGGCCAACGTCCTGACTTTC,CASSEGQGSGANVLTF
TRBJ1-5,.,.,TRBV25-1,TGTTCCAAGACAGGCAGGGGAAGAACTCAGCCCCAGCATTTT,CSKTGRGRTQPQHF
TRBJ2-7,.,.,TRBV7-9,TGTGCCAGCAGCTTAAGATCAGGGGTGGAGCAGTACTTC,CASSLRSGVEQYF
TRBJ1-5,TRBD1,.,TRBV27,TGTGCCAGCAGCTACAGGGGTTCTCAGCCCCAGCATTTT,CASSYRGSQPQHF
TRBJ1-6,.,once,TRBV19,TGTGCCAGTGAGAGGCAGGGATTCTATAATTCACCCCTCCACTTT,CASERQGFYNSPLHF
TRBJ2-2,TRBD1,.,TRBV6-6,TGTGCCAGCAGCTTGACAGGGCGGACCGGGGAGCTGTTTTTT,CASSLTGRTGELFF